This entry describes one TCR beta chain. The data derive from a study of blood T cell repertoires in COVID-19. In the study overall: The origin of the acute and convalescent COVID-19 samples was the United States, Italy and Spain.

The CDR3 totals 13 residues. Germline lookup yields CDR1 LNHDA and CDR2 SQIVND (reference sequence). The ends were cut back, 1 base at V and 4 bases at J, with 7 bases in the middle. Assay: immunoSEQ multiplex PCR; the TCRdb copy retains only in-frame clones and omits some. The repertoire holds 280,000 or so clones, 90% seen once, with 1.7% in the top ten. Researchers sorted participants into cohorts using their self-reported clinical history. The sequence came from a woman in her late teens or twenties with acute COVID-19. This chain connects TRBV19 to TRBJ2-5; D uncertain. Material: PBMCs or T cells enriched from blood (not recorded which). CDR3 protein: CASSIVHRETQYF. The CDR3 region has the DNA TGTGCCAGTAGTATAGTCCACAGAGAGACCCAGTACTTC. Combining the CDR3 with reference TRBV19 and TRBJ2-5 gives the whole variable domain DGGITQSPKYLFRKEGQNVTLSCEQNLNHDAMYWYRQDPGQGLRLIYYSQIVNDFQKGDIAEGYSVSREKKESFPLTVTSAQKNPTAFYLCASSIVHRETQYFGPGTRLLVL.